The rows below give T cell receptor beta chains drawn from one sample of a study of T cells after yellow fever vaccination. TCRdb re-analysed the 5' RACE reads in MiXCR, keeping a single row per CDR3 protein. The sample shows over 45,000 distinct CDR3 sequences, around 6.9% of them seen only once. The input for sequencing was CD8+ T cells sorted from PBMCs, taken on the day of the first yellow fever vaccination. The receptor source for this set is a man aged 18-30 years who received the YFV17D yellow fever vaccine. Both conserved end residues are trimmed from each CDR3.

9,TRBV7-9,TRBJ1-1,ASRTPYEAF
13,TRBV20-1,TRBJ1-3,SARGDASSGNTIY
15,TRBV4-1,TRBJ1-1,ASSQDERITGVTEAF
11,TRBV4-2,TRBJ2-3,ASSQGTGHTQY
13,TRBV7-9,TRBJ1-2,ASSSHTGTWNGYT
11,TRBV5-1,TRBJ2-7,ASSPDSFYEQY
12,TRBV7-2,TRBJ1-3,ASSFVTPGNTIY
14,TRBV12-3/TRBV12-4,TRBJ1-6,ASSRNRGRMNSPLH
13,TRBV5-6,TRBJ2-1,ASSLTASGGNEQF
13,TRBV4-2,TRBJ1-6,ASSQLQGMDSPLH
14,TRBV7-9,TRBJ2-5,ASSLRTSGDRETQY
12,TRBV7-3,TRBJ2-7,ASSLLPTYSEQY
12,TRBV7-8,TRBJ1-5,ASTLYASNQPQH
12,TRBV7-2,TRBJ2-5,ASSLGWDLETQY
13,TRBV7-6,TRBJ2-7,ASSPGTASSYEQY
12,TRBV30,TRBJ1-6,AWSQTMDPLALH
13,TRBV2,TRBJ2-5,ASSEPSGGAGTQY
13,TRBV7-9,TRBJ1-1,ASSSPAGGNAEAF
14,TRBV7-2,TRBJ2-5,ASSPAVGGGRETQY
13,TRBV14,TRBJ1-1,ASSQGRGVGTEAF
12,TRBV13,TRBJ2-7,ASSRGRSTYEQY
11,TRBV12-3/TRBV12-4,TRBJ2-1,ASSFPSYNEQF
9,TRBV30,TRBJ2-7,AWSKRNEQY
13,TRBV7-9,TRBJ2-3,ASSLLRGSTDTQY
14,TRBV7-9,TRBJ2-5,ASSFGTSGGEETQY
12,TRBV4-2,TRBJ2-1,ASSEDRAFKGQF
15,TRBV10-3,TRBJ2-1,AISDLVNRELYNEQF
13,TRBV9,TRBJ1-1,ASSPPGGEVTEAF
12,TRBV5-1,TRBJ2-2,ASSLVLGSGELF
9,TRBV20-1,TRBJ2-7,SARKVGEQY
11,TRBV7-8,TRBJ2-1,ASSFRDYNEQF
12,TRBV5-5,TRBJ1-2,ASSSRGRLVGYT
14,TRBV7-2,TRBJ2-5,ASSFPPGEPQETQY
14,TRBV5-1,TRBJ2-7,ASSLELTGDSYEQY
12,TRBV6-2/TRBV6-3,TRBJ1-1,ASSYTGRNTEAF
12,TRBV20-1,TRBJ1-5,SALRDGANQPQH
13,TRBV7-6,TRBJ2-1,ASSLGTGPFNEQF
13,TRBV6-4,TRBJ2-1,ASQISASSYNEQF
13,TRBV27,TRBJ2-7,ASSLQQSGTYEQY
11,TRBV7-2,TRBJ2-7,ASSQGRTYEQY
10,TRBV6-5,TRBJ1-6,ASTVLGSPLH
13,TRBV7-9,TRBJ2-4,ASSLSVAGENIQY
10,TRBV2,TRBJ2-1,ASSSSDVGQF
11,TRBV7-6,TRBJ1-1,ASSFTGNTEAF
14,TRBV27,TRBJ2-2,ASSFYGGFNSGELF
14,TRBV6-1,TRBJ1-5,ASSELYSERNQPQH
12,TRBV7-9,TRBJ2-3,ASSQDRGWDTQY
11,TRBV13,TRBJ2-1,ASSFMGNNEQF
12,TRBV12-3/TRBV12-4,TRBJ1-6,ASSLQGGNSPLH
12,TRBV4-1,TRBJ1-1,ASSQGGRWAEAF
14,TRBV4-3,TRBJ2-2,ASSQVASVDTGELF
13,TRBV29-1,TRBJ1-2,SVEGARGFFYGYT
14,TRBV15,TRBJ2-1,ATSSFTGTGGDEQF
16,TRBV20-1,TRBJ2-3,SQIEMGGPGLGLDTQY
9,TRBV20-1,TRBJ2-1,SASGGWEQF
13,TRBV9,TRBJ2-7,ASSPGRTSGAEQY
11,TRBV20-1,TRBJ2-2,SARPLNTGELF
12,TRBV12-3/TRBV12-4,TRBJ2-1,ASSYTDSYNEQF
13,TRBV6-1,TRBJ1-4,ASSQLQGVEEKLF